This TCR beta chain was documented in a study of breast tumors, draining lymph nodes, adjacent tissues. Germline V CDR1 and CDR2: SGHDN, FVKESK. The CDR3 is 11 amino acids in total, end residues counted. Remarks on this clonotype: The CDR3 does not end in the conserved phenylalanine or tryptophan, so this is likely a read error. The limits of the CDR3 on the DNA are not certain, so only TCRdb's listed CDR3 is given.

TCRdb used MiXCR to reprocess the multiplex PCR reads, holding one entry per CDR3 protein. The sample contains roughly 220,000 distinct CDR3 sequences, less than 45% of which appear only once. Breast cancer patients provided tissue from their axillary draining lymph nodes. V gene TRBV14 combines with J gene TRBJ1-2. The clonotype comes from a female donor with breast cancer. Some clones in this sample may be carry-over from other donors' samples. Sequencing used axillary lymph node tissue. The CDR3 spells CASSRTSGNTY.